The rows below give T cell receptor beta chains drawn from one sample of a study of blood T cell repertoires in COVID-19. Some clones are missing from TCRdb's copy, which holds only in-frame ones; the method was immunoSEQ multiplex PCR. The sample has approximately 110,000 clones, approximately 84% seen once. The specimen sequenced was peripheral blood. All receptors derive from a human donor in a cohort sampled during active COVID-19. CDR3s include the opening cysteine and the closing phenylalanine or tryptophan. D genes are given only for firm matches. Rows may omit the clone size; those that give it use once, few, many or a size class.

TRBJ2-5 . . TRBV27 TGTGCCAGCAGTTTCCTTACTGAGGAGACCCAGTACTTC CASSFLTEETQYF
TRBJ2-7 . . TRBV3-1/TRBV3-2 TGTGCCAGCAGCCTCTCGGTCGCAGGGTTCAACGAGCAGTACTTC CASSLSVAGFNEQYF
TRBJ1-5 . TRBD1 TRBV19 TGTGCCAGCTCGGACAGGGGCAAAGGACAGCCCCAGCATTTT CASSDRGKGQPQHF
TRBJ2-1 few TRBD1 TRBV19 TGTGCCAGTAGTATAGGGGTAGCAGGGGGTGAGCAGTTCTTC CASSIGVAGGEQFF
TRBJ2-2 . TRBD2 TRBV5-6 TGTGCCAGCAGCCCGTTGTCGGGAGGGCACACCGGGGAGCTGTTTTTT CASSPLSGGHTGELFF
TRBJ2-5 . TRBD1 TRBV28 TGTGCCAGCAGTTCCCCAAGGACAGGCGAGACCCAGTACTTC CASSSPRTGETQYF
TRBJ2-7 . . TRBV7-9 TGTGCCAGCAGCCAAACTACACCAGCCCGGGAGTACTTC CASSQTTPAREYF
TRBJ1-5 . . TRBV19 TGTGCCAGTAGTGCAACAGTGGCCCTAATATCAAATCAGCCCCAGCATTTT CASSATVALISNQPQHF
TRBJ1-2 . TRBD1 TRBV18 TGTGCCAGCTCACCATCTCTTATGACAGGGGCCGACTATGGCTACACCTTC CASSPSLMTGADYGYTF
TRBJ1-1 few TRBD1 TRBV28 TGTGCCAGCAGTTTTCAGGGGGCGCGGGAAACTGAAGCTTTCTTT CASSFQGARETEAFF
TRBJ1-6 . . TRBV6-5 TGTGCCAGCGGGCAGCTCTATAATTCACCCCTCCACTTT CASGQLYNSPLHF
TRBJ1-3 . . TRBV7-8 TGTGCCAGCAGCTTAGCGAGGGCGGGAAACACCATATATTTT CASSLARAGNTIYF
TRBJ1-6 . TRBD1 TRBV5-1 TGCGCCAGCAGCCCTGTCATATCGGCAGGGGGTAATTCACCCCTCCACTTT CASSPVISAGGNSPLHF
TRBJ1-1 . . TRBV11-2 TGTGCCAGCAGCTTAGGACAGACAACGGCAGGAGCTTTCTTT CASSLGQTTAGAFF
TRBJ1-2 . . TRBV2 TGTGCCAGCAGTGGCACAGGGACCGGCTACACCTTC CASSGTGTGYTF
TRBJ2-6 . TRBD2 TRBV18 TGTGCCAGCTCACCAGCGCTAGCGGGGTCCAGCTCTGGGGCCAACGTCCTGACTTTC CASSPALAGSSSGANVLTF
TRBJ1-2 . . TRBV30 TGTGCCTGGACCCCTCTAGGAGGCTACACCTTC CAWTPLGGYTF
TRBJ2-3 once . TRBV7-2 TGTGCCAGCAGCCCCTCCTACGGGGAGCAAGATACGCAGTATTTT CASSPSYGEQDTQYF
TRBJ2-1 . TRBD2 TRBV5-4 TGTGCCAGCAGCTCTAGACTAGCGGGGGGCGGGGGCAATGAGCAGTTCTTC CASSSRLAGGGGNEQFF
TRBJ2-1 . TRBD2 TRBV5-1 TGCGCCAGCAGCTTGAACGGGGGGGCCTCCTACAATGAGCAGTTCTTC CASSLNGGASYNEQFF
TRBJ1-1 . TRBD1 TRBV24-1 TGTGCCACCAGTGACAAAGACAGGGACCGGGGAGCTTTCTTT CATSDKDRDRGAFF
TRBJ2-3 . TRBD2 TRBV19 TGTGCCAGTAAATTAGCGGGGGGGCAGGATACGCAGTATTTT CASKLAGGQDTQYF
TRBJ2-5 . TRBD2 TRBV4-2 TGTGCCAGCAGCCAAGACCCCCTGACTAGCGGGGGAGAGACCCAGTACTTC CASSQDPLTSGGETQYF
TRBJ1-4 once . TRBV3-1/TRBV3-2 TGTGCCAGCAGCCAAGTGGGCGCTGCAACTAATGAAAAACTGTTTTTT CASSQVGAATNEKLFF
TRBJ2-3 . TRBD2 TRBV5-1 TGCGCCAGCAGCTTGGAGGCGGGAGCAGGCACAGATACGCAGTATTTT CASSLEAGAGTDTQYF
TRBJ1-3 . . TRBV28 TGTGCCAGCAGCTTGAGGGGAAACACCATATATTTT CASSLRGNTIYF
TRBJ2-1 . TRBD2 TRBV4-1 TGCGCCAGCAGCCCCCGACTAGCGGGAGTGCACAATGAGCAGTTCTTC CASSPRLAGVHNEQFF
TRBJ1-1 . TRBD1 TRBV5-6 TGTGCCAGCAGCTTGGCACGACGGGACAGGGGGACCGGGAACACTGAAGCTTTCTTT CASSLARRDRGTGNTEAFF